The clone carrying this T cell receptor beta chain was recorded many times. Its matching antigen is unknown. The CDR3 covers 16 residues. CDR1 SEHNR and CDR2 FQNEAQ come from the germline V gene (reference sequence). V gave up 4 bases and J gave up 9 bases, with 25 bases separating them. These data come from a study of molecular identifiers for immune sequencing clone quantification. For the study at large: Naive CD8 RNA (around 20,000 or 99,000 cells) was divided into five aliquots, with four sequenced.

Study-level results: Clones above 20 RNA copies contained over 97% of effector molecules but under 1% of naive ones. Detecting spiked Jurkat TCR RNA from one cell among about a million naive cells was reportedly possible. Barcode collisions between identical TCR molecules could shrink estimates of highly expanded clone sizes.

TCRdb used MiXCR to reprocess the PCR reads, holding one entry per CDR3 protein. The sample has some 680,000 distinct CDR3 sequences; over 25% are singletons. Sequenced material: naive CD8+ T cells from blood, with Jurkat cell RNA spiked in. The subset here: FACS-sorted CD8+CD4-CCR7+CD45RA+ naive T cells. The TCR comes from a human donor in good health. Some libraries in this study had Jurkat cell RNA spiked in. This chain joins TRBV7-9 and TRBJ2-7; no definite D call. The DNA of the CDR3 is TGTGCCAGCAGCTCAGATCCATCGTACCGTGAGTTGGTGCAGTACTTC. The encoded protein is CASSSDPSYRELVQYF. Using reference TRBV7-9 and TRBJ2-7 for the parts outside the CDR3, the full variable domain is DTGVSQNPRHKITKRGQNVTFRCDPISEHNRLYWYRQTLGQGPEFLTYFQNEAQLEKSRLLSDRFSAERPKGSFSTLEIQRTEQGDSAMYLCASSSDPSYRELVQYFGPGTRLTVT.